These 18 T cell receptor beta chains share one sample of origin, sequenced in a study of T cells in Graves' hyperthyroidism and ophthalmopathy. RNA transcripts were the template for amplifying TCR beta CDR3 regions. First-round RT-PCR targeting the TCR CDR3 was performed with the HTBI primer set. One entry per CDR3 protein results from TCRdb running MiXCR on the multiplex PCR reads. Among more than 500,000 distinct CDR3 sequences, 15% to 20% were seen once, and the ten largest hold 25% to 30%. The sample was blood. The receptor set was obtained from a woman younger than 45 with Graves' ophthalmopathy.

The V call is TRBV5-4, the J call TRBJ2-1; 10 nucleotides agree with TRBD2. CDR3 length equals 16 residues. The J segment lost 9 bases and the V segment lost 3 bases, leaving 12 bases of the junction unmatched. Germline assignment: CDR1 SGHNT and CDR2 YYREEE (reference sequence). The CDR3 sequence is CASSSGGSGRASEQFF. The CDR3 bases are TGTGCCAGCAGCTCTGGGGGAAGCGGGAGGGCCTCTGAGCAGTTCTTC. Drawing the rest from reference TRBV5-4 and TRBJ2-1, the complete variable domain is ETGVTQSPTHLIKTRGQQVTLRCSSQSGHNTVSWYQQALGQGPQFIFQYYREEENGRGNFPPRFSGLQFPNYSSELNVNALELDDSALYLCASSSGGSGRASEQFFGPGTRLTVL.

Points on this clonotype: This may come from a read error, since a much larger clone is one base off. This sequence joins TRBV9 and TRBJ2-3, with 12 bases fitting TRBD2. This CDR3 has 15 amino acids. In germline, CDR1 is SGDLS, CDR2 YYNGEE. Losses at the gene ends were 0 bases for V and 6 bases for J; bases not matched to a gene: 2. CDR3 bases: TGTGCCAGCAGCGTAGGAACTAGCGGGAGGGATACGCAGTATTTT. Amino acids: CASSVGTSGRDTQYF.

J is TRBJ2-1 and V is TRBV7-6, with D uncertain. Trimming cost V 1 base and J 3 bases, with 7 bases left between them. Germline CDR1 reads SGHVS; CDR2 reads FNYEAQ. This CDR3 has 14 residues. Here the CDR3 DNA reads TGTGCCAGCAGCTTAGGCGGCTTCTACAATGAGCAGTTCTTC. This encodes CASSLGGFYNEQFF.

This clonotype was counted only a few times. The chain uses TRBV7-2 and TRBJ2-7; unclear D gene. Trimming shortened V by 2 bases and J by 7 bases, and 15 bases separated the two germline ends. CDR3 length equals 14 residues. The germline V gene encodes CDR1 SGHTA and CDR2 FQGNSA. The CDR3 loop reads CASSLTAEKVEQYF. As DNA, the CDR3 is TGTGCCAGCAGCTTAACAGCCGAAAAGGTTGAGCAGTACTTC.

Of note for this clonotype: A clone one base away is much larger, so this may be a read error. The chain links TRBV2 to TRBJ2-6, with D possibly being TRBD1 or TRBD2 (5 bases each). The germline CDR1 and CDR2 sequences are SNHLY and FYNNEI. This CDR3 contains 16 residues. The CDR3 spells CASSEATGYGANALTF. In DNA, the CDR3 is TGTGCCAGCAGTGAAGCCACGGGTTACGGGGCCAACGCCCTGACTTTC. Supplemented by reference TRBV2 and TRBJ2-6, the full variable domain reads EPEVTQTPSHQVTQMGQEVILRCVPISNHLYFYWYRQILGQKVEFLVSFYNNEISEKSEIFDDQFSVERPDGSNFTLKIRSTKLEDSAMYFCASSEATGYGANALTFGAGSRLTVL.

The rearrangement joins TRBV20-1 to TRBJ2-7; TRBD2 might be the D (5 bases). CDR3 length: 16 residues. CDR1 and CDR2 from the germline V gene are DFQATT and SNEGSKA (reference sequence). V lost 0 bases and J lost 5, with 20 bases in between. Here the CDR3 reads CSARDREGLRSDEQYF. The DNA for the CDR3 is TGCAGTGCTAGAGATCGAGAGGGTCTGAGGTCGGACGAGCAGTACTTC.

CDR3 in DNA: TGCAGTGCCACGGGAGTAGCGGGAGATGGAGAGACCCAGTACTTC. Translated, it gives CSATGVAGDGETQYF. The chain joins TRBV20-1 to TRBJ2-5; TRBD2 matches 9 bases. CDR3 length: 15 amino acids. V lost 6 bases, J lost 4 bases, and 12 bases stayed unmatched. The germline V gene encodes CDR1 DFQATT and CDR2 SNEGSKA (reference sequence).

The rearrangement links TRBV5-5 to TRBJ2-1, with 9 positions matching TRBD1. The CDR3 covers 16 residues. V gave up 3 bases and J gave up 9 bases; unmatched junction bases: 13. Germline lookup yields CDR1 SGHKS and CDR2 YYEKEE (reference sequence). The CDR3 reads CASSSSPGTGFGEQFF. CDR3 nucleotides: TGTGCCAGCAGCTCGAGTCCCGGGACAGGGTTTGGTGAGCAGTTCTTC.

This clonotype was observed a handful of times. The J gene is TRBJ2-7, the V gene TRBV20-1, with 11 bases that match TRBD2. The CDR3 consists of 15 residues. The J segment lost 4 bases and the V segment lost 0 bases, leaving 5 bases of the junction unmatched. From germline, CDR1 is DFQATT and CDR2 SNEGSKA (reference sequence). CDR3 DNA: TGCAGTGCTAGAGACGGGACTAGCGGAGCATACGAGCAGTACTTC. Translated, it gives CSARDGTSGAYEQYF.

Points on this clonotype: At one end the junction does not follow the germline gene, possibly because of a read error. The chain couples TRBV4-1 to TRBJ1-1, with D possibly being TRBD1 (5 bases). The CDR3 consists of 19 residues. The V gene's germline CDR1 is MGHRA and CDR2 YSYEKL. CDR3 nucleotide sequence: TGCACCAGCAGCCAAGTTCTTTCCGTGCAGGGAAGAGGAGACACTGAAGCTTTCTTT. Translation gives CTSSQVLSVQGRGDTEAFF.

This clonotype was detected only once. The V call is TRBV5-1, the J call TRBJ1-5; 9 bases are a match to TRBD1. The CDR3 is 17 residues long. J gave up 2 bases and V 4 bases, and 10 bases lay outside the gene matches. Germline values: CDR1 SGHRS, CDR2 YFSETQ. The CDR3 sequence: CASSGQQGAGGNQPQHF. The CDR3 coding sequence is TGCGCCAGCAGCGGACAACAGGGGGCTGGTGGCAATCAGCCCCAGCATTTT.

This clonotype appeared a few times. The chain combines TRBV9 with TRBJ2-1; D not certain. CDR3 size: 13 residues. Germline V gene sequence: CDR1 SGDLS, CDR2 YYNGEE. V dropped 2 bases and J dropped 7 bases, with 10 bases sitting between them. The CDR3 sequence: CASSVYGGNEQFF. The CDR3 DNA reads TGTGCCAGCAGCGTCTATGGTGGGAATGAGCAGTTCTTC.

At least ten counts were recorded for this clonotype. This chain joins TRBV6-2 or TRBV6-3 and TRBJ1-1, with D perhaps matching TRBD1 (5 bases). CDR3 length equals 12 residues. The germline V and J ends were trimmed by 11 bases and 3 bases, with 13 bases remaining between them. Germline loops: CDR1 MNHEY, CDR2 SVGEGT. CDR3 sequence: CAAAEGYTEAFF. The DNA of the CDR3 is TGTGCCGCCGCAGAGGGGTACACTGAAGCTTTCTTT.

This clonotype was observed at least ten times. V is TRBV7-8 and J is TRBJ2-3, with 10 bases aligning to TRBD2. The CDR3 runs to 15 residues. Germline assignment: CDR1 SGHVS and CDR2 FQNEAQ. V trimming: 4 bases; J trimming: 1 base; junction bases outside the gene matches: 2. CDR3 in amino acids: CASSSSGGGTDTQYF. The CDR3 DNA is TGTGCCAGCAGCTCTAGCGGGGGCGGCACAGATACGCAGTATTTT.

This clonotype appeared a few times. The rearrangement uses TRBV28 and TRBJ1-2, with D uncertain. Germline CDR1 MDHEN, CDR2 SYDVKM. V was shortened by 8 bases and J by 4 bases, with 5 bases between the two germline ends. This CDR3 region has 10 residues. The DNA of the CDR3 is TGTGCCAGCTATGGCTATGGCTACACCTTC. This sequence encodes CASYGYGYTF.

This clonotype was counted at least ten times. The V call is TRBV20-1, the J call TRBJ2-7; unclear D gene. V lost 5 bases and J 2 bases, leaving 4 bases between the germline ends. Germline V gives CDR1 DFQATT, CDR2 SNEGSKA (reference sequence). The CDR3 consists of 10 residues. In DNA, the CDR3 is TGCAGTGCTTTTGCCTACGAGCAGTACTTC. Translating it yields CSAFAYEQYF.

This clonotype was recorded a few times. The chain joins TRBV5-1 to TRBJ2-1; TRBD2 matches 8 bases. Germline values: CDR1 SGHRS, CDR2 YFSETQ. The CDR3 covers 14 residues. Trimming took 4 bases from V and 8 from J; bases not matched to a gene: 8. CDR3 nucleotides: TGCGCCAGCAGCAAGGGGACTAGGCTCGATGAGCAGTTCTTC. Translated, it gives CASSKGTRLDEQFF. The full variable domain, rest sourced from reference TRBV5-1 and TRBJ2-1, is KAGVTQTPRYLIKTRGQQVTLSCSPISGHRSVSWYQQTPGQGLQFLFEYFSETQRNKGNFPGRFSGRQFSNSRSEMNVSTLELGDSALYLCASSKGTRLDEQFFGPGTRLTVL.

V usage is TRBV7-8 and J usage is TRBJ1-5, with 7 bases lining up with TRBD1. Losses at the gene ends were 3 bases for V and 2 bases for J; bases not matched to a gene: 7. The germline gives CDR1 SGHVS, CDR2 FQNEAQ. This CDR3 spans 16 amino acids. CDR3 sequence: CASSLSGGTGNQPQHF. Here the CDR3 DNA reads TGTGCCAGCAGCTTGTCAGGGGGAACGGGCAATCAGCCCCAGCATTTT.